These 24 T cell receptor beta chains were all obtained from the same sample, sequenced in a study of blood T cell repertoires in COVID-19. TCRdb keeps only in-frame clones here, not all; method: immunoSEQ multiplex PCR. The table shows 300,000 to 350,000 clones, with around 90% occurring only once. Sequenced sample: peripheral blood. The receptor source for this set is a woman aged 18-29 years who had recovered from COVID-19.

This clone was detected a few times. This rearrangement joins TRBV28 to TRBJ2-1; a possible D gene is TRBD2 (6 bases). CDR1 is MDHEN and CDR2 is SYDVKM in the germline V gene. V was trimmed by 3 bases and J by 8 bases, leaving 17 bases between them. CDR3 length: 15 amino acids. DNA of the CDR3: TGTGCCAGCAGTTTGGCGGGGCCTGGGGTCGATGAGCAGTTCTTC. It specifies CASSLAGPGVDEQFF.

The rearrangement uses TRBV5-5 and TRBJ2-5; 7 bases are a match to TRBD2. CDR1 is SGHKS and CDR2 is YYEKEE in the germline V gene (reference sequence). This CDR3 is 15 amino acids long. With V trimmed by 4 bases and J by 3 bases, 9 bases remained unmatched. The CDR3, as DNA: TGTGCCAGCAGCCCCGGGGGAGCGGGAAAAGAGACCCAGTACTTC. This gives the protein CASSPGGAGKETQYF.

The V call is TRBV7-2, the J call TRBJ1-6, with D hard to call. V lost 1 base, J lost 6 bases, and 7 bases lay in between. The CDR3 is 14 residues long. The V gene's germline CDR1 is SGHTA and CDR2 FQGNSA. Here the CDR3 DNA reads TGTGCCAGCAGCTTAGTCCGCGGTAATTCACCCCTCCACTTT. As protein: CASSLVRGNSPLHF.

This sequence joins TRBV29-1 and TRBJ1-2; weak D call: TRBD1 (6 bases). Germline lookup yields CDR1 SQVTM and CDR2 ANQGSEA. The CDR3 is made up of 14 amino acids. V was shortened by 5 bases and J by 3 bases, with 16 bases between the two germline ends. CDR3 region: CSVYTGLEDYGYTF. CDR3 sequence (DNA): TGCAGCGTTTATACAGGGCTTGAGGACTATGGCTACACCTTC.

The rearrangement links TRBV7-8 to TRBJ1-2; D is undetermined. The CDR3 spans 14 residues. Trimming took off 3 bases at V and 4 bases at J, with 12 bases between the two ends. From germline, CDR1 is SGHVS and CDR2 FQNEAQ. CDR3 sequence reads: CASSLSGYIYGYTF. CDR3 bases: TGTGCCAGCAGCTTGTCCGGGTATATCTATGGCTACACCTTC.

CDR3 DNA: TGTGCCAGCAGTGCGTTCTCAGGGGGAAAAGAGACCCAGTACTTC. Protein product: CASSAFSGGKETQYF. The chain uses TRBV25-1 and TRBJ2-5, with 7 bases identical to TRBD1. Looked up from germline, CDR1 is MGHDK and CDR2 is SYGVNS. J gave up 3 bases and V 4 bases, and 8 bases lay outside the gene matches. The CDR3 consists of 15 residues.

This chain links TRBV18 with TRBJ1-1, with TRBD1 identical over 12 bases. The J segment lost 4 bases and the V segment lost 5 bases, leaving 8 bases of the junction unmatched. This CDR3 is built from 16 residues. Germline V lookup: CDR1 KGHSH, CDR2 LQKENI. CDR3 DNA sequence: TGTGCCAGCTCAGATCGGGACAGGGGGCCGGTCACTGAAGCTTTCTTT. Amino acid sequence: CASSDRDRGPVTEAFF.

The chain employs TRBV4-3 and TRBJ1-2; unclear D gene. The CDR3 loop spans 17 amino acids. V shed 0 bases and J shed 0 bases, with 14 bases lying between them. CDR1 is LGHNA and CDR2 is YSLEER in the germline V gene. CDR3 amino acids: CASSQDGVGRPNYGYTF. Written as DNA, the CDR3 is TGCGCCAGCAGCCAAGATGGGGTAGGGAGGCCTAACTATGGCTACACCTTC.

The chain recombines TRBV7-8 with TRBJ2-1; TRBD2 matches 7 bases. The V and J ends lost 5 bases and 9 bases, in that order; junction bases with no gene match: 4. CDR1 is SGHVS and CDR2 is FQNEAQ in the germline V gene. This CDR3 is built from 12 residues. CDR3 coding DNA: TGTGCCAGCAGCCGAGCGGGGCGTGAGCAGTTCTTC. Residues: CASSRAGREQFF.

The chain couples TRBV9 to TRBJ1-3; 8 bases are shared with TRBD1. Germline loops: CDR1 SGDLS, CDR2 YYNGEE. The CDR3 is 17 amino acids. V was clipped by 0 bases and J by 2 bases; unmatched bases: 7. CDR3 coding DNA: TGTGCCAGCAGCGTAGACCCCCCAGGGGGCGCTGGAAACACCATATATTTT. It is translated as CASSVDPPGGAGNTIYF. Together with reference TRBV9 and TRBJ1-3, the CDR3 gives the full variable domain: DSGVTQTPKHLITATGQRVTLRCSPRSGDLSVYWYQQSLDQGLQFLIQYYNGEERAKGNILERFSAQQFPDLHSELNLSSLELGDSALYFCASSVDPPGGAGNTIYFGEGSWLTVV.

The chain joins TRBV4-1 to TRBJ2-1; maybe TRBD2 (6 bases). Germline V gene data show CDR1 as MGHRA and CDR2 as YSYEKL. The CDR3 contains 18 residues. The V end lost 0 bases, the J end lost 0 bases, and 15 bases lay between the germline ends. CDR3 in DNA: TGCGCCAGCAGCCAAGATCCAGGGACTTTTAGCTCCTACAATGAGCAGTTCTTC. Its translation is CASSQDPGTFSSYNEQFF.

V and J are TRBV11-2 and TRBJ2-5, with TRBD2 matching over 11 bases. Germline CDR1 is SGHAT and CDR2 is FQNNGV. The CDR3 covers 16 residues. V lost 3 bases and J lost 0; bases outside the gene matches: 3. This CDR3 is CASSLRTSGHQETQYF. The CDR3 nucleotides are TGTGCCAGCAGCTTGAGGACTAGCGGGCACCAAGAGACCCAGTACTTC.

V gene TRBV5-1 combines with J gene TRBJ2-5; 8 nucleotides match TRBD2. CDR1 and CDR2 (germline): SGHRS, YFSETQ. CDR3 length: 16 residues. The trim removed 0 bases at V and 2 bases at J, leaving 6 bases unmatched. CDR3 sequence (DNA): TGCGCCAGCAGCTTGGGCCTAGCGGGTAAACAAGAGACCCAGTACTTC. Its translation is CASSLGLAGKQETQYF.

This clone was detected once. The V gene is TRBV4-1, the J gene TRBJ2-2; D gene ambiguous. Germline CDR1 and CDR2: MGHRA and YSYEKL. Trimming took 3 bases from V and 4 from J, leaving 12 bases between them. This CDR3 contains 15 residues. CDR3 sequence (DNA): TGCGCCAGCAGCCAGGAGATCACGGGCACCGGGGAGCTGTTTTTT. Residues: CASSQEITGTGELFF.

The rearrangement uses TRBV5-1 and TRBJ1-1, with D tentatively TRBD1 (6 bases). Germline CDR1 reads SGHRS; CDR2 reads YFSETQ. V lost 5 bases to trimming and J lost 1 base, with 15 bases between them. The CDR3 sequence is 15 residues long. CDR3: CASSLQGPKNTEAFF. The CDR3 nucleotides are TGCGCCAGCAGTCTACAGGGCCCCAAGAACACTGAAGCTTTCTTT. The full variable domain, with the rest looked up from reference TRBV5-1 and TRBJ1-1, is KAGVTQTPRYLIKTRGQQVTLSCSPISGHRSVSWYQQTPGQGLQFLFEYFSETQRNKGNFPGRFSGRQFSNSRSEMNVSTLELGDSALYLCASSLQGPKNTEAFFGQGTRLTVV.

The chain uses TRBV19 and TRBJ1-2, with 10 bases fitting TRBD1. V was pared by 1 base and J by 7 bases, with 6 bases of the junction left unmatched. The CDR3 sequence is 15 residues long. The germline gives CDR1 LNHDA, CDR2 SQIVND (reference sequence). The CDR3 nucleotides read TGTGCCAGTAGTATAGGCCGACAGGGGGCAAGTGGCTACACCTTC. The encoded protein is CASSIGRQGASGYTF.

This sequence joins TRBV6-5 and TRBJ2-3; D is possibly TRBD1 (6 bases). The germline gives CDR1 MNHEY, CDR2 SVGAGI. The CDR3 loop spans 15 amino acids. Trimming cost V 2 bases and J 2 bases, with 11 bases left between them. CDR3: CASSYGQGPTDTQYF. CDR3 nucleotide sequence: TGTGCCAGCAGTTACGGGCAGGGGCCCACAGATACGCAGTATTTT.

The chain carries TRBV12-3 or TRBV12-4 and TRBJ2-3; 11 positions match TRBD2. V gave up 6 bases and J gave up 6 bases; unmatched junction bases: 2. The CDR3 has 13 amino acids. The CDR3: CASRTSGIDTQYF. CDR3 DNA sequence: TGTGCCAGCAGGACTAGCGGGATTGATACGCAGTATTTT.

Only one count was recorded for this clone. J is TRBJ1-1 and V is TRBV12-3 or TRBV12-4; no clear D. Trimming removed 5 bases at V and 11 bases at J, with 15 bases between. This CDR3 has 12 residues. In nucleotides, the CDR3 is TGTGCCAGCAGTCCGCTCTCAGGATCGGCTTTCTTT. It translates to CASSPLSGSAFF.

The CDR3, as DNA: TGCAGCGTTACTGGACTCCCCATTAGATATGGCTACACCTTC. Its protein is CSVTGLPIRYGYTF. The chain combines TRBV29-1 with TRBJ1-2; D is unclear. The germline CDR1 and CDR2 sequences are SQVTM and ANQGSEA. The CDR3 is 14 amino acids. V dropped 5 bases and J dropped 5 bases, with 18 bases sitting between them.

This sequence joins TRBV24-1 and TRBJ2-3; D unclear. From germline, CDR1 is KGHDR and CDR2 SFDVKD. This CDR3 region has 15 residues. Trimming shortened V by 1 base and J by 0 bases, and 7 bases separated the two germline ends. This chain's CDR3 is CATSDFSTSTDTQYF. The CDR3 bases are TGTGCCACCAGTGATTTTTCGACTAGCACAGATACGCAGTATTTT.

The chain employs TRBV7-2 and TRBJ2-1, with 11 bases fitting TRBD2. The CDR3 totals 17 residues. The J segment lost 3 bases and the V segment lost 5 bases, leaving 9 bases of the junction unmatched. Germline V lookup: CDR1 SGHTA, CDR2 FQGNSA. The CDR3 sequence is CASSPKKGTSGYNEQFF. The DNA for the CDR3 is TGTGCCAGCAGCCCAAAAAAGGGGACTAGCGGCTACAATGAGCAGTTCTTC.

The chain employs TRBV6-5 and TRBJ2-1, with 10 bases that match TRBD1. The junction had 10 bases not matched to a gene; V was cut back by 8 bases and J by 9 bases. This CDR3 has 14 residues. Germline assignment: CDR1 MNHEY and CDR2 SVGAGI. The DNA of the CDR3 is TGTGCCAGCCGCCGGGACAGGGGATCTGGTGAGCAGTTCTTC. Translating gives CASRRDRGSGEQFF.

V is TRBV4-3 and J is TRBJ1-1, with a weak D call TRBD1 (5 bases). V was clipped by 5 bases and J by 1 base, with 20 bases between them. Germline V lookup: CDR1 LGHNA, CDR2 YSLEER. The CDR3 extends over 17 amino acids. CDR3 nucleotides: TGCGCCAGCAGCGAAGCGGGGGGGGGTTATAGGAACACTGAAGCTTTCTTT. Translating gives CASSEAGGGYRNTEAFF.